Shown below are 8 T cell receptor beta chains from a single sample sequenced in a study of T cells in Graves' hyperthyroidism and ophthalmopathy. What was amplified from RNA transcripts were TCR beta CDR3 regions. First-round RT-PCR targeting the TCR CDR3 was performed with the HTBI primer set. MiXCR, applied by TCRdb to the multiplex PCR reads, yields one record per CDR3 protein. The sample records roughly 380,000 distinct CDR3 sequences, less than 15% being singletons. Source material: blood. The receptors stem from a man aged 25-40 years with Graves' hyperthyroidism that later progressed to Graves' ophthalmopathy.

V and J are TRBV10-3 and TRBJ2-7; 8 nucleotides line up with TRBD1. Germline trimming cut 8 bases from V and 7 bases from J; bases unmatched to any gene: 10. The CDR3 is made up of 13 amino acids. Germline loops: CDR1 ENHRY, CDR2 SYGVKD. The CDR3 sequence is CAIGRGDRREQYF. The CDR3 bases are TGTGCCATCGGAAGAGGGGACAGGCGGGAGCAGTACTTC.

This clonotype has ten or more counts. The rearrangement joins TRBV30 to TRBJ1-2; the D is unclear. The CDR3 loop spans 15 amino acids. Trimming cost V 2 bases and J 1 base, with 14 bases left between them. The germline V gene has CDR1 GTSNPN and CDR2 SVGIG (reference sequence). The chain's CDR3 is CAWSTGAKLNYGYTF. CDR3 nucleotides: TGTGCCTGGAGTACGGGCGCGAAGCTTAACTATGGCTACACCTTC. Based on the CDR3 plus reference TRBV30 and TRBJ1-2, the full variable domain is SQTIHQWPATLVQPVGSPLSLECTVEGTSNPNLYWYRQAAGRGLQLLFYSVGIGQISSEVPQNLSASRPQDRQFILSSKKLLLSDSGFYLCAWSTGAKLNYGYTFGSGTRLTVV.

This clonotype was seen many times. This chain uses TRBV28 with TRBJ1-1, with unresolved D. The CDR3 is 12 residues long. The germline V gene has CDR1 MDHEN and CDR2 SYDVKM. V was trimmed by 2 bases and J by 8 bases, leaving 9 bases between them. The CDR3 nucleotides read TGTGCCAGCAGTTTAGTCGGGAAGGAAGCTTTCTTT. Translated: CASSLVGKEAFF.

The CDR3 sequence: CASSVRGERAPADTQYF. The CDR3 DNA reads TGTGCCAGCAGCGTCAGGGGGGAAAGGGCCCCTGCAGATACGCAGTATTTT. This chain joins TRBV9 and TRBJ2-3, with D tentatively TRBD1 (7 bases). Trimming removed 2 bases at V and 4 bases at J, with 20 bases between. This CDR3 spans 17 amino acids. Germline CDR1 SGDLS, CDR2 YYNGEE.

The rearrangement joins TRBV28 to TRBJ1-1; a possible D gene is TRBD1 (6 bases). This CDR3 contains 14 residues. Germline assignment: CDR1 MDHEN and CDR2 SYDVKM. V was clipped by 6 bases and J by 4 bases, with 15 bases between them. Here the CDR3 DNA reads TGTGCCAGCAGGGGAAACACAGGGTCCACTGAAGCTTTCTTT. This translates into CASRGNTGSTEAFF.

This clonotype came up many times. V usage is TRBV20-1 and J usage is TRBJ2-3; D remains ambiguous. The CDR3 spans 12 residues. V lost 5 bases and J 4 bases, leaving 10 bases between the germline ends. CDR1 and CDR2 (germline): DFQATT, SNEGSKA (reference sequence). The CDR3 DNA reads as TGCAGTGCTCCCCGGACGGCAGATACGCAGTATTTT. It translates to CSAPRTADTQYF.

This clonotype was recorded at least ten times. V and J are TRBV30 and TRBJ2-2; the D is unclear. The CDR3 is 11 amino acids. Germline CDR1 reads GTSNPN; CDR2 reads SVGIG (reference sequence). V lost 2 bases and J lost 5, with 3 bases in between. This CDR3 reads CAWSWTGELFF. The DNA for the CDR3 is TGTGCCTGGAGTTGGACCGGGGAGCTGTTTTTT. The whole variable domain, remainder taken from reference TRBV30 and TRBJ2-2, is SQTIHQWPATLVQPVGSPLSLECTVEGTSNPNLYWYRQAAGRGLQLLFYSVGIGQISSEVPQNLSASRPQDRQFILSSKKLLLSDSGFYLCAWSWTGELFFGEGSRLTVL.

This clonotype has more than one count but fewer than ten. The gene calls are TRBV7-9 and TRBJ1-6; D is unclear. V dropped 3 bases and J dropped 9 bases, with 9 bases sitting between them. The V gene's germline CDR1 is SEHNR and CDR2 FQNEAQ (reference sequence). The CDR3 runs 13 residues. CDR3 in amino acids: CASSLEAGSPLHF. The DNA for the CDR3 is TGTGCCAGCAGCTTGGAGGCTGGTTCACCCCTCCACTTT.